Shown below are 4 T cell receptor beta chains from a single sample sequenced in a study of T cell repertoires in cytomegalovirus infection. TCRdb used MiXCR to reprocess the reads, holding one entry per CDR3 protein. Of fewer than 1,000,000 distinct CDR3 sequences in the sample, roughly 30% are singletons; the top ten hold around 15%. These receptors have no identified antigens. The sample in question was cultured CD8+ T cells from PBMCs, obtained from culture after CMV antigen stimulation. The receptors shown here come from a human donor in good health (CMV status not recorded). Some clones in this sample may be carry-over from other donors' samples.

This clonotype was seen repeatedly, ten times or more. V is TRBV7-6 and J is TRBJ1-1, with a tentative D call TRBD1 (5 bases). The CDR3 runs 15 residues. The V and J ends lost 2 bases and 2 bases respectively, with 12 bases between them. The germline CDR1 and CDR2 sequences are SGHVS and FNYEAQ. The CDR3 loop is CASSLTPTANTEAFF. The CDR3 DNA reads as TGTGCCAGCAGCTTAACCCCGACAGCAAACACTGAAGCTTTCTTT.

This clonotype came up a few times. V and J are TRBV20-1 and TRBJ2-1, with D hard to call. Looked up from germline, CDR1 is DFQATT and CDR2 is SNEGSKA (reference sequence). Trimming cost V 0 bases and J 0 bases, with 9 bases left between them. CDR3 length: 15 residues. CDR3 loop: CSARDPDFSYNEQFF. The CDR3 nucleotides are TGCAGTGCTAGAGATCCGGATTTCTCCTACAATGAGCAGTTCTTC.

This clonotype was observed a few times. Here the CDR3 reads CASSLREGLAGTDTQYF. The CDR3 DNA reads as TGTGCCAGCAGCTTGCGGGAGGGACTAGCGGGGACAGATACGCAGTATTTT. This chain uses TRBV5-4 with TRBJ2-3; TRBD2 matches at 13 bases. Unmatched junction bases numbered 5, after V lost 1 base and J lost 3 bases. Per germline, CDR1 SGHNT and CDR2 YYREEE (reference sequence). The CDR3 spans 17 residues.

There are a few counts of this clonotype. The V call is TRBV7-9, the J call TRBJ2-7; 7 bases are shared with TRBD2. Trimming cost V 10 bases and J 3 bases; bases outside gene matches: 15. CDR1 and CDR2 from the germline V gene are SEHNR and FQNEAQ (reference sequence). The CDR3 length is 15 residues. CDR3 bases: TGTGCCACCCTTCGGGAGCCCCGGGGGGACTACGAGCAGTACTTC. Residues: CATLREPRGDYEQYF.